These 20 T cell receptor beta chains share one sample of origin, sequenced in a study of T cell responses to AZD1222 COVID-19 vaccine (dated by TCRdb to about 2021). The time point label, as the study defines it: baseline before first vaccination. The library was prepared using the immunoSEQ multiplex PCR assay. Drawn from immuneACCESS, this table holds only the in-frame rearrangements with V and J called that TCRdb kept. Clones are partly lost; checked studies trace under half to an unresolved V gene and leave the rest unexplained. In this sample the table shows fewer than 150,000 clones, under 95% of which occur a single time. The ten largest clones represent about 5% of the sample. The source was peripheral blood, collected on day 0 of AZD1222 vaccination. The receptors were sampled from an adult in good health.

This clone was picked up one time. This sequence joins TRBV6-2 or TRBV6-3 and TRBJ1-1; tentatively, D is TRBD1 (5 bases). CDR1 is MNHEY, CDR2 SVGEGT, per germline. CDR3 size: 18 residues. V lost 4 bases to trimming and J lost 1 base, with 22 bases between them. The CDR3 DNA reads as TGTGCCAGCAGTTTACCCCTACCGGCGACAGTTCCGAACACTGAAGCTTTCTTT. It is translated as CASSLPLPATVPNTEAFF.

The genes are TRBV12-3 or TRBV12-4 and TRBJ2-7; 8 nucleotides agree with TRBD1. The CDR3 totals 13 residues. The V segment lost 7 bases and the J segment 2 bases; nucleotides outside the gene matches: 4. The CDR3 DNA sequence: TGTGCCAGCACGTTACAGGGGGCCTACGAGCAGTACTTC. This gives the protein CASTLQGAYEQYF.

The V call is TRBV6-2 or TRBV6-3, the J call TRBJ2-2; 8 bases map to TRBD2. This CDR3 spans 17 amino acids. Germline V gives CDR1 MNHEY, CDR2 SVGEGT. Losses at the gene ends were 2 bases for V and 1 base for J; bases not matched to a gene: 6. CDR3 DNA: TGTGCCAGCAGTTACGTCTTCGGGACTAGGAACACCGGGGAGCTGTTTTTT. Amino acid sequence: CASSYVFGTRNTGELFF.

This chain's CDR3 is CAWREGEGWSTGELFF. The CDR3 DNA reads TGTGCCTGGAGGGAAGGGGAGGGTTGGAGCACCGGGGAGCTGTTTTTT. V gene TRBV30 combines with J gene TRBJ2-2; 7 bases line up with TRBD2. The germline CDR1 and CDR2 sequences are GTSNPN and SVGIG (reference sequence). Trimming at V came to 3 bases and at J to 4 bases, leaving 11 bases not matched to a gene. This CDR3 spans 16 amino acids.

The chain employs TRBV6-2 or TRBV6-3 and TRBJ1-3; D gene uncertain. CDR1 and CDR2 (germline): MNHEY, SVGEGT. The CDR3 length is 11 residues. V was clipped by 2 bases and J by 8 bases, with 4 bases between them. DNA for the CDR3: TGTGCCAGCAGTTACACGGACACCATATATTTT. Its translation: CASSYTDTIYF.

This chain uses TRBV12-5 with TRBJ2-1; 8 nucleotides agree with TRBD1. J was trimmed by 7 bases and V by 5 bases; bases with no gene match: 4. Germline CDR1 reads LGHNT; CDR2 reads FRNRAP. This CDR3 has 13 residues. Here the CDR3 DNA reads TGTGCTAGTGGTACAGGGGGTTTGAATGAGCAGTTCTTC. Translated, it gives CASGTGGLNEQFF.

The chain uses TRBV6-2 or TRBV6-3 and TRBJ2-7; 8 bases are a match to TRBD2. Losses at the gene ends were 2 bases for V and 0 bases for J; bases not matched to a gene: 9. CDR1 is MNHEY, CDR2 SVGEGT, per germline. This CDR3 is built from 17 residues. This chain's CDR3 is CASSYALAALSSYEQYF. In DNA form, the CDR3 reads TGTGCCAGCAGTTACGCACTAGCGGCGCTTAGCTCCTACGAGCAGTACTTC.

This chain links TRBV5-4 with TRBJ2-3, with TRBD2 identical over 7 bases. The V segment lost 7 bases and the J segment 2 bases; nucleotides outside the gene matches: 7. The length of the CDR3 is 14 residues. CDR1 and CDR2 from the germline V gene are SGHNT and YYREEE (reference sequence). CDR3 sequence reads: CASGKRGPTDTQYF. In nucleotides, the CDR3 is TGTGCCAGCGGAAAGCGGGGCCCCACAGATACGCAGTATTTT.

The rearrangement links TRBV7-2 to TRBJ2-1; 9 bases map to TRBD2. The CDR3 contains 15 residues. V lost 6 bases to trimming and J lost 4 bases; unmatched junction nucleotides: 7. Germline CDR1 and CDR2: SGHTA and FQGNSA. CDR3 bases: TGTGCCAGCAGTATCAGCGGGGGGCCTTACAATGAGCAGTTCTTC. This gives the protein CASSISGGPYNEQFF.

This chain uses TRBV10-3 with TRBJ2-3; 8 bases are a match to TRBD2. CDR3 length equals 14 residues. V lost 3 bases and J lost 5; bases outside the gene matches: 4. CDR1 is ENHRY and CDR2 is SYGVKD in the germline V gene. CDR3 loop: CAISDSAGGDTQYF. CDR3 DNA: TGTGCCATCAGTGACTCTGCGGGAGGAGATACGCAGTATTTT.

A single count supports this clone. The V and J genes are TRBV9 and TRBJ2-2, with 10 bases lining up with TRBD2. J was trimmed by 6 bases and V by 0 bases; bases with no gene match: 5. This CDR3 comprises 16 residues. Germline V CDR1 and CDR2: SGDLS, YYNGEE. CDR3 loop: CASSVAGGLAAGELFF. The DNA of the CDR3 is TGTGCCAGCAGCGTAGCTGGAGGACTAGCGGCCGGGGAGCTGTTTTTT.

The gene calls are TRBV2 and TRBJ2-5; 10 bases are a match to TRBD1. The CDR3 consists of 15 residues. CDR1 and CDR2 (germline): SNHLY, FYNNEI. V lost 5 bases to trimming and J lost 5 bases; unmatched junction nucleotides: 8. CDR3 sequence reads: CASSSGQGKGETQYF. The CDR3 DNA sequence: TGTGCCAGCAGTTCGGGACAGGGGAAAGGGGAGACCCAGTACTTC.

The V gene is TRBV12-2, the J gene TRBJ1-6. TRBV12-2 is labeled a pseudogene. The CDR3 totals 15 residues. In DNA, the CDR3 is TGTGCAAGTCGCTCCGGTTACGGGCGCGGATCACCCCTCCACTTT. It encodes CASRSGYGRGSPLHF.

This sequence joins TRBV19 and TRBJ1-6, with unresolved D. This CDR3 region has 11 residues. V lost 10 bases and J lost 14, with 15 bases in between. Germline CDR1 is LNHDA and CDR2 is SQIVND (reference sequence). CDR3 DNA sequence: TGTGCCACCCGACAAGCTCAAGCCCTCCACTTT. It translates to CATRQAQALHF. Drawing the rest from reference TRBV19 and TRBJ1-6, the complete variable domain is DGGITQSPKYLFRKEGQNVTLSCEQNLNHDAMYWYRQDPGQGLRLIYYSQIVNDFQKGDIAEGYSVSREKKESFPLTVTSAQKNPTAFYLCATRQAQALHFGNGTRLTVT.

The chain uses TRBV15 and TRBJ2-3; 9 nucleotides agree with TRBD1. Germline V gene data show CDR1 as LNHNV and CDR2 as YYDKDF (reference sequence). The V segment lost 8 bases and the J segment 1 base; nucleotides outside the gene matches: 4. The CDR3 is 14 amino acids. CDR3 loop: CATQRTGGTDTQYF. CDR3 in DNA: TGTGCCACCCAAAGGACAGGGGGCACAGATACGCAGTATTTT.

This chain joins TRBV30 and TRBJ1-2, with a weak D call TRBD1 (5 bases). The CDR3 loop spans 14 amino acids. Trimming removed 3 bases at V and 2 bases at J, with 13 bases between. Germline values: CDR1 GTSNPN, CDR2 SVGIG (reference sequence). CDR3 sequence reads: CAWRTRDPNYGYTF. CDR3 nucleotide sequence: TGTGCCTGGAGAACCCGGGACCCCAACTATGGCTACACCTTC.

The genes are TRBV7-9 and TRBJ1-1; 7 nucleotides align to TRBD1. The ends lost 5 bases at V and 0 bases at J; junction bases unmatched: 6. Germline CDR1 SEHNR, CDR2 FQNEAQ (reference sequence). CDR3 length: 15 residues. CDR3 protein: CASSDRQGLNTEAFF. CDR3 DNA sequence: TGTGCCAGCAGCGACCGACAGGGTTTGAACACTGAAGCTTTCTTT.

The rearrangement joins TRBV6-2 or TRBV6-3 to TRBJ2-7; D is possibly TRBD1 (5 bases). The length of the CDR3 is 14 residues. Germline loops: CDR1 MNHEY, CDR2 SVGEGT. V gave up 2 bases and J gave up 4 bases, with 12 bases separating them. The CDR3 here is CASSYGAGRYEQYF. The CDR3 bases are TGTGCCAGCAGTTACGGGGCAGGGCGGTACGAGCAGTACTTC.

This chain joins TRBV5-1 and TRBJ2-1; D ambiguous. The CDR3 consists of 14 residues. Between the trimmed V and J ends, which lost 0 bases and 10 bases, there was a span of 14 bases. Germline lookup yields CDR1 SGHRS and CDR2 YFSETQ. DNA of the CDR3: TGCGCCAGCAGCTTGGAACCGGGCTCCAGGGAGCAGTTCTTC. Residues: CASSLEPGSREQFF. The whole variable domain, filled in from reference TRBV5-1 and TRBJ2-1, reads KAGVTQTPRYLIKTRGQQVTLSCSPISGHRSVSWYQQTPGQGLQFLFEYFSETQRNKGNFPGRFSGRQFSNSRSEMNVSTLELGDSALYLCASSLEPGSREQFFGPGTRLTVL.

The CDR3 DNA follows: TGTGCCAGCAGTTTAGGACAGGTTGAGACCCAGTACTTC. It encodes CASSLGQVETQYF. J is TRBJ2-5 and V is TRBV12-3 or TRBV12-4, with D possibly being TRBD1 (6 bases). CDR3 length: 13 residues. V lost 1 base and J lost 5, with 8 bases in between.